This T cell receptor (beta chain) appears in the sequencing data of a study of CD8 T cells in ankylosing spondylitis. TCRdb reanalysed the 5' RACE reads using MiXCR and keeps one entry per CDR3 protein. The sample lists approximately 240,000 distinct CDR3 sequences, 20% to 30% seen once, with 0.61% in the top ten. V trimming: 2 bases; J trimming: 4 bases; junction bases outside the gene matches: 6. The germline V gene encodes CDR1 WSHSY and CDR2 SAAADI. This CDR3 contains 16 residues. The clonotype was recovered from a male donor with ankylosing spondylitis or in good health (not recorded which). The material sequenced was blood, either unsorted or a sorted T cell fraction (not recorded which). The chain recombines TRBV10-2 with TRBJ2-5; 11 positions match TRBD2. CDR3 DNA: TGCGCCAGCAGTGAGGCCCTAGCGGGGGGAGGAGAGACCCAGTACTTC. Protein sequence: CASSEALAGGGETQYF.